This is a list of T cell receptor beta chains from one sample in a study of cytomegalovirus exposure and HLA in healthy donors. Repertoires were generated with immunoSEQ multiplex PCR, while TCRdb's copy carries only in-frame clones and drops some. The sample holds about 82,000 clones; approximately 80% are singletons and the top ten take roughly an eighth. Source material: PBMCs. These receptors came from a human donor in good health. The CDR3 runs from the conserved cysteine through the conserved F or W. The order of the fields is D gene, J gene, clone size, V gene, CDR3 protein, CDR3 DNA. The D gene is left open where the match is weak. Not all rows give a size; the values are once, few, many and, for expanded clones, a class.

>TRBD2|TRBJ2-2|NA|TRBV7-7
CASSRLAGGRTGELFF
TGTGCTAGCAGTCGACTAGCGGGGGGGAGAACCGGGGAGCTGTTTTTT
>TRBD2|TRBJ2-2|NA|TRBV9
CASSASGGASTGELFF
TGTGCCAGCAGCGCTAGCGGGGGGGCCTCTACCGGGGAGCTGTTTTTT
>NA|TRBJ1-6|NA|TRBV10-2
CASSAGVGDSPLHF
TGCGCCAGCAGTGCGGGGGTTGGGGATTCACCCCTCCACTTT
>NA|TRBJ1-1|NA|TRBV5-1
CASSPGRGAPTEAFF
TGCGCCAGCAGCCCGGGCCGGGGGGCGCCCACTGAAGCTTTCTTT
>TRBD1|TRBJ2-7|NA|TRBV28
CASSLPKPGTGGDYEQYF
TGTGCCAGCAGTTTACCCAAACCCGGGACAGGGGGGGACTACGAGCAGTACTTC
>NA|TRBJ1-2|NA|TRBV29-1
CSVEEGGGGGYPF
TGCAGCGTTGAAGAGGGGGGGGGCGGTGGCTACCCCTTC
>TRBD2|TRBJ2-5|NA|TRBV9
CASSPSGGTSGGQEETQYF
TGTGCCAGCAGCCCATCAGGTGGGACTAGCGGGGGGCAGGAAGAGACCCAGTACTTC
>NA|TRBJ1-2|NA|TRBV4-1
CASSQDRVLYRAMGGYTF
TGCGCCAGCAGCCAAGATCGAGTTCTATACAGGGCTATGGGTGGCTACACCTTC
>NA|TRBJ1-1|NA|TRBV7-9
CASSSLTQILTEAFF
TGTGCCAGCAGCTCCCTGACACAGATTTTAACTGAAGCTTTCTTT
>NA|TRBJ1-4|NA|TRBV6-1
CASRGPRGNEKLFF
TGTGCCAGCAGAGGGCCAAGGGGTAATGAAAAACTGTTTTTT
>NA|TRBJ1-5|NA|TRBV27
CASSSLNQPQHF
TGTGCCAGCAGTTCACTTAATCAGCCCCAGCATTTT
>NA|TRBJ2-1|once|TRBV6-5
CASSYMRGLENEQFF
TGTGCCAGCAGTTACATGCGGGGTCTTGAAAATGAGCAGTTCTTC
>TRBD1|TRBJ1-1|NA|TRBV5-1
CASSGTGGEGNTEAFF
TGCGCCAGCAGCGGGACAGGAGGGGAGGGGAACACTGAAGCTTTCTTT
>NA|TRBJ2-5|NA|TRBV19
CASSIAQGPGGETQYF
TGTGCCAGTAGTATAGCCCAGGGGCCAGGTGGAGAGACCCAGTACTTC
>NA|TRBJ1-2|NA|TRBV6-5
CASSYGREGYGYTF
TGTGCCAGCAGTTACGGACGGGAGGGTTATGGCTACACCTTC
>TRBD2|TRBJ2-3|NA|TRBV5-5
CASSNGLAGTFTDTQYF
TGTGCCAGCAGCAACGGACTAGCGGGGACTTTCACAGATACGCAGTATTTT
>NA|TRBJ1-5|many|TRBV4-3
CASSQVSFRDGDQPQHF
TGCGCCAGCAGCCAAGTATCATTCCGAGACGGAGATCAGCCCCAGCATTTT
>NA|TRBJ1-3|NA|TRBV19
CASSRGPGNTIYF
TGTGCCAGTAGTAGAGGGCCTGGAAACACCATATATTTT
>TRBD1|TRBJ1-3|NA|TRBV7-8
CASSNRGSGNTIYF
TGTGCCAGCAGCAACAGGGGTAGTGGAAACACCATATATTTT
>NA|TRBJ1-1|NA|TRBV19
CASSARGVQAFF
TGTGCCAGTAGTGCCCGCGGGGTGCAAGCTTTCTTT
>TRBD1|TRBJ2-1|few|TRBV9
CASSGQGAEQFF
TGTGCCAGCAGCGGACAGGGGGCTGAGCAGTTCTTC
>TRBD1|TRBJ1-2|NA|TRBV19
CASSIMGTGGDGYTF
TGTGCCAGTAGTATTATGGGGACAGGGGGCGACGGCTACACCTTT
>NA|TRBJ2-3|NA|TRBV7-2
CASSPGGPDTQYF
TGTGCCAGCAGCCCCGGCGGGCCCGATACGCAGTATTTT
>TRBD2|TRBJ2-3|NA|TRBV5-1
CASSWPVAGGSTDTQYF
TGCGCCAGCAGCTGGCCTGTAGCGGGGGGTAGCACAGATACGCAGTATTTT
>NA|TRBJ1-1|few|TRBV6-5
CASSYSFTGGTEAFF
TGTGCCAGCAGTTACTCCTTTACGGGGGGGACTGAAGCTTTCTTT
>NA|TRBJ2-3|few|TRBV7-8
CASSVQGYTQYF
TGTGCCAGCAGCGTACAGGGATATACGCAGTATTTT
>NA|TRBJ1-2|once|TRBV12-5
CASGLALQGAGGYTF
TGTGCTAGTGGTTTGGCCCTTCAAGGAGCGGGAGGCTACACCTTC
>NA|TRBJ2-2|NA|TRBV27
CASARGITGELFF
TGTGCCAGCGCCCGGGGAATCACCGGGGAGCTGTTTTTT
>NA|TRBJ1-2|once|TRBV29-1
CSVDTGPYGYPF
TGCAGCGTTGACACAGGGCCCTATGGCTACCCCTTC